The 22 T cell receptor beta chains below all came from one sample that was sequenced in a study of Graves' ophthalmopathy and Graves' hyperthyroidism. Using RNA transcripts, the TCR beta CDR3 regions were amplified. HTBI-primed first-round RT-PCR preceded second-round multiplex PCR. TCRdb reanalysed the multiplex PCR reads using MiXCR and keeps one entry per CDR3 protein. Among 580,000 or so distinct CDR3 sequences, approximately 37% were seen once, and the ten largest hold 3.5% to 4.5%. Material: peripheral blood or thyroid tissue (not recorded which). Every receptor here comes from an adult man with Graves' hyperthyroidism.

V is TRBV24-1 and J is TRBJ2-2; 7 bases match TRBD1. The germline V gene has CDR1 KGHDR and CDR2 SFDVKD. Unmatched junction bases numbered 6, after V lost 7 bases and J lost 5 bases. The CDR3 has 14 amino acids. In nucleotides, the CDR3 is TGTGCCACCAGGCCGACAGGGCGAACCGGGGAGCTGTTTTTT. This codes for CATRPTGRTGELFF.

The genes are TRBV5-1 and TRBJ2-5; no clear D. V lost 4 bases to trimming and J lost 5 bases, with 12 bases between them. Looked up from germline, CDR1 is SGHRS and CDR2 is YFSETQ. The CDR3 consists of 13 residues. The CDR3 DNA follows: TGCGCCAGCAGCCCCGTCCTGGGGGAGACCCAGTACTTC. Its translation is CASSPVLGETQYF.

This clonotype appeared many times. CDR3 in amino acids: CASSGSGSRDEQYF. The DNA for the CDR3 is TGTGCCAGCAGCGGAAGCGGGAGTCGAGACGAGCAGTACTTC. V and J are TRBV7-9 and TRBJ2-7; 8 nucleotides match TRBD2. The CDR3 is 14 residues long. V lost 5 bases, J lost 5 bases, and 8 bases stayed unmatched. Germline CDR1 is SEHNR and CDR2 is FQNEAQ (reference sequence).

In this sample, this clonotype turned up many times. The chain employs TRBV11-3 and TRBJ1-1, with 10 bases identical to TRBD1. The J segment lost 9 bases and the V segment lost 5 bases, leaving 9 bases of the junction unmatched. CDR1 SGHNT and CDR2 YENEEA come from the germline V gene. CDR3 length: 14 residues. The CDR3 loop reads CASSERGTGVQAFF. The CDR3 DNA is TGTGCCAGCAGCGAGCGGGGGACAGGGGTTCAAGCTTTCTTT.

This clonotype was counted between two and nine times. This chain joins TRBV6-5 and TRBJ1-1, with 9 bases matching TRBD1. This CDR3 region has 15 residues. Trimming took 5 bases from V and 4 from J; bases not matched to a gene: 8. Germline V gene lookup returns CDR1 MNHEY and CDR2 SVGAGI. The CDR3 DNA is TGTGCCAGCAGTCCTAGGACAGGGGTTACCACTGAAGCTTTCTTT. Translating gives CASSPRTGVTTEAFF.

The sample holds many counts of this clonotype. The rearrangement uses TRBV19 and TRBJ1-1; D not certain. Germline V CDR1 and CDR2: LNHDA, SQIVND (reference sequence). The CDR3 totals 13 residues. V lost 5 bases, J lost 2 bases, and 9 bases lay in between. This CDR3 reads CASSFNRNTEAFF. The CDR3 DNA sequence: TGTGCCAGTAGTTTTAACCGAAACACTGAAGCTTTCTTT.

V and J are TRBV7-2 and TRBJ1-2; D is ambiguous. With 3 bases removed from V and 8 bases from J, the gap between germline ends came to 10 bases. The CDR3 length is 12 residues. Germline loops: CDR1 SGHTA, CDR2 FQGNSA. For the CDR3, the DNA is TGTGCCAGCAGCTTGTCAGTGGGGGGCTACACCTTC. Translated: CASSLSVGGYTF.

The rearrangement links TRBV7-1 to TRBJ1-1, with 7 bases aligning to TRBD1. Being an ORF, TRBV7-1 has a function that is uncertain. V shed 6 bases and J 1 base; nucleotides not matched to a gene: 8. The CDR3 is made up of 15 amino acids. CDR3 region: CASSTLRQGNTEAFF. CDR3 coding DNA: TGTGCCAGCAGTACCCTTCGACAGGGGAACACTGAAGCTTTCTTT.

Concerning this clonotype: A much larger clone differs by one base, so this may be a read error. The chain joins TRBV10-3 to TRBJ2-7; D perhaps matches TRBD1 (5 bases). Germline CDR1 is ENHRY and CDR2 is SYGVKD. This CDR3 spans 13 amino acids. The CDR3 protein is CASSYSGWGEQHF. CDR3 DNA: TGTGCCAGCAGTTACTCAGGTTGGGGCGAGCAGCACTTC.

This clonotype appeared many times. The chain links TRBV6-5 to TRBJ2-7; 11 bases are shared with TRBD2. The V and J ends lost 6 bases and 2 bases, in that order; junction bases with no gene match: 6. Germline V CDR1 and CDR2: MNHEY, SVGAGI. The CDR3 consists of 15 residues. The CDR3 region is CASSFSGRDPYEQYF. Here the CDR3 DNA reads TGTGCCAGCAGCTTTAGCGGGAGGGACCCCTACGAGCAGTACTTC.

A few counts support this clonotype. This chain joins TRBV10-1 and TRBJ2-2; TRBD2 matches at 9 bases. V was pared by 3 bases and J by 3 bases, with 14 bases of the junction left unmatched. This CDR3 spans 19 amino acids. Looked up from germline, CDR1 is WNHNN and CDR2 is SYGVQD (reference sequence). DNA of the CDR3: TGCGCCAGCAGTGATCCAACCCCTGGAGCGGGAGGAGACACCGGGGAGCTGTTTTTT. It is translated as CASSDPTPGAGGDTGELFF.

This clonotype was detected only a few times. The genes are TRBV7-3 and TRBJ2-5; D is uncertain. Trimming stripped 2 bases from V and 3 bases from J, with 7 bases between. There are 13 residues in the CDR3. Germline loops: CDR1 SGHTA, CDR2 FQGTGA. The CDR3 reads CASSLGPKETQYF. The CDR3, as DNA: TGTGCCAGCAGCTTAGGACCTAAAGAGACCCAGTACTTC.

This clonotype was observed at least ten times. The chain has TRBV7-9 and TRBJ2-5, with D perhaps matching TRBD1 (5 bases). This CDR3 is built from 15 residues. Looked up from germline, CDR1 is SEHNR and CDR2 is FQNEAQ (reference sequence). Trimming took 2 bases from V and 5 from J, leaving 15 bases between them. CDR3 region: CASSLHQGWPETQYF. The CDR3 nucleotides are TGTGCCAGCAGCTTACACCAGGGATGGCCGGAGACCCAGTACTTC.

J is TRBJ2-3 and V is TRBV7-2; D is unclear. The germline V gene encodes CDR1 SGHTA and CDR2 FQGNSA. The CDR3 runs 16 residues. V gave up 2 bases and J gave up 2 bases, with 14 bases separating them. DNA of the CDR3: TGTGCCAGCAGCTTACGTGGCACCTCTGTCACAGATACGCAGTATTTT. Translating gives CASSLRGTSVTDTQYF.

The chain has TRBV6-1 and TRBJ2-7, with a tentative D call TRBD1 (5 bases). There are 17 residues in the CDR3. The germline V gene has CDR1 MNHNS and CDR2 SASEGT. The V gene lost 2 bases and the J gene lost 6 bases, with 23 bases spanning the gap. DNA for the CDR3: TGTGCCAGCAGTGAATACCCAGATCGGCGGACAAACGGCGAGCAGTACTTC. This codes for CASSEYPDRRTNGEQYF.

In its sample, this clonotype was seen many times. The chain links TRBV14 to TRBJ2-7, with TRBD1 matching 8 bases. Germline V gene sequence: CDR1 SGHDN, CDR2 FVKESK. The junction had 6 bases not matched to a gene; V was cut back by 5 bases and J by 3 bases. This CDR3 comprises 14 residues. The CDR3 is CASSYGQGNYEQYF. The DNA for the CDR3 is TGTGCCAGCAGCTACGGACAGGGAAACTACGAGCAGTACTTC.

This clonotype was found many times. The V and J genes are TRBV29-1 and TRBJ1-1, with D unclear. Looked up from germline, CDR1 is SQVTM and CDR2 is ANQGSEA. The CDR3 covers 13 residues. With 1 base removed from V and 4 bases from J, the gap between germline ends came to 10 bases. This chain's CDR3 is CSVEGSLATEAFF. The CDR3, as DNA: TGCAGCGTTGAAGGGAGCCTCGCCACTGAAGCTTTCTTT.

The sample holds many counts of this clonotype. V gene TRBV12-3 or TRBV12-4 combines with J gene TRBJ2-5, with 7 bases fitting TRBD1. J was trimmed by 5 bases and V by 0 bases; bases with no gene match: 6. CDR3 size: 15 residues. The CDR3 DNA reads TGTGCCAGCAGTTTAGCAGGGGGCGCGGAGGAGACCCAGTACTTC. This sequence encodes CASSLAGGAEETQYF.

The rearrangement links TRBV24-1 to TRBJ2-3, with 7 bases lining up with TRBD1. This CDR3 spans 14 amino acids. With 9 bases clipped from V and 2 bases from J, the junction kept 7 bases outside the gene matches. Germline-derived CDR1 and CDR2 are KGHDR and SFDVKD. The CDR3 here is CATGDSWDTDTQYF. CDR3 bases: TGTGCCACCGGGGACAGTTGGGACACAGATACGCAGTATTTT.

This clonotype has a count of ten or more. The chain links TRBV5-8 to TRBJ1-5, with D hard to call. Germline lookup yields CDR1 SGHTS and CDR2 YDEGEE. The CDR3 sequence is 15 residues long. Trimming removed 3 bases at V and 3 bases at J, with 13 bases between. CDR3 in DNA: TGTGCCAGCAGCTCGGCGGGTGACTTCAATCAGCCCCAGCATTTT. It translates to CASSSAGDFNQPQHF.

The table lists this clonotype with many counts. The rearrangement links TRBV29-1 to TRBJ2-2, with TRBD2 as a possible D gene (5 bases). The V end lost 4 bases, the J end lost 2 bases, and 8 bases lay between the germline ends. This CDR3 spans 13 amino acids. CDR1 SQVTM and CDR2 ANQGSEA come from the germline V gene. The CDR3 spells CSVVEGNTGELFF. The CDR3 nucleotides read TGCAGCGTTGTTGAGGGTAACACCGGGGAGCTGTTTTTT.

This clonotype was counted between two and nine times. The rearrangement links TRBV6-5 to TRBJ2-7; D may match TRBD1 or TRBD2 (5 bases each). This CDR3 is built from 15 residues. V lost 4 bases, J lost 6 bases, and 19 bases lay in between. Germline CDR1 reads MNHEY; CDR2 reads SVGAGI. The CDR3 is CASSLGTISTREQYF. The CDR3, as DNA: TGTGCCAGCAGTTTAGGGACCATTTCGACTCGCGAGCAGTACTTC.